Listed below are T cell receptor beta chains from one sample, sequenced in a study of cytomegalovirus exposure and HLA in healthy donors. The data were produced by immunoSEQ multiplex PCR, yet TCRdb's version contains in-frame clones alone and is incomplete. The sample consists of more than 95,000 clones, 86% of them appearing once. What was sequenced was PBMCs. The origin of the receptors is a woman aged 18 to 35 in good health and CMV-seropositive. CDR3s include the opening cysteine and the closing phenylalanine or tryptophan. Each record gives: clone size, J gene, V gene, D gene, CDR3 DNA, CDR3 protein. D genes are given only for firm matches. Size is stated for part of the rows, as once, few or many counts, or as a class when the clone is expanded.

size: -; J: TRBJ1-3; V: TRBV5-1; D: -; DNA: TGCGCCAGCAGCTTAGAGGGATCCGGAAACACCATATATTTT; CDR3: CASSLEGSGNTIYF
size: few; J: TRBJ1-1; V: TRBV25-1; D: TRBD1; DNA: TGTGCCAGCAGTCCAGGGGGGTTGAACACTGAAGCTTTCTTT; CDR3: CASSPGGLNTEAFF
size: many; J: TRBJ2-7; V: TRBV11-3; D: -; DNA: TGTGCCAGCAGCTTAGATCTCACAGGGCGATTCGGGGAGCAGTACTTC; CDR3: CASSLDLTGRFGEQYF
size: -; J: TRBJ2-5; V: TRBV9; D: TRBD1; DNA: TGTGCCAGCAGCGTCGACCCGGGACAGGGCAGGGGGTACCAAGAGACCCAGTACTTC; CDR3: CASSVDPGQGRGYQETQYF
size: -; J: TRBJ2-1; V: TRBV6-5; D: -; DNA: TGTGCCAGCAGTTCAGTGGCGGTGTCCTACAATGAGCAGTTCTTC; CDR3: CASSSVAVSYNEQFF
size: -; J: TRBJ2-3; V: TRBV11-3; D: -; DNA: TGTGCCAGCAGCGGACTATCCACGGATACGCAGTATTTT; CDR3: CASSGLSTDTQYF
size: -; J: TRBJ1-5; V: TRBV7-8; D: -; DNA: TGTGCCAGCAGCTTAGGAGGTCTGTACCAGCCCCAGCATTTT; CDR3: CASSLGGLYQPQHF
size: once; J: TRBJ2-1; V: TRBV5-1; D: -; DNA: TGCGCCAGCAGCTTGGCCGTGACGGAACAGAATGAGCAGTTCTTC; CDR3: CASSLAVTEQNEQFF
size: -; J: TRBJ1-2; V: TRBV7-2; D: TRBD1; DNA: TGTGCCAGCAGCACGTCCCGGGACAGGGATGGCTACACCTTC; CDR3: CASSTSRDRDGYTF
size: -; J: TRBJ1-4; V: TRBV18; D: TRBD1; DNA: TGTGCCAGCTCACGGACAGGGCCGGGACAGGGTGAAAAACTGTTTTTT; CDR3: CASSRTGPGQGEKLFF
size: once; J: TRBJ1-2; V: TRBV5-4; D: -; DNA: TGTGCCAGCAGCCCGCCGGGGGGGCAGGGCTACACCTTC; CDR3: CASSPPGGQGYTF
size: -; J: TRBJ1-2; V: TRBV7-9; D: -; DNA: TGTGCCAGCAGCCGAATCACAGGATATGGCTACACCTTC; CDR3: CASSRITGYGYTF
size: -; J: TRBJ2-5; V: TRBV4-1; D: TRBD2; DNA: TGCGCCAGCAGCCAACTAGGACTAGCGGGAGCCGGCCAGTACTTC; CDR3: CASSQLGLAGAGQYF
size: -; J: TRBJ1-1; V: TRBV9; D: -; DNA: TGTGCCAGCAGCGTAGTTTCAGGGGATTTTGAAGCTTTCTTT; CDR3: CASSVVSGDFEAFF
size: -; J: TRBJ2-5; V: TRBV9; D: TRBD1; DNA: TGTGCCAGCAGCCCGACAGGGGGCGAGGAGACCCAGTACTTC; CDR3: CASSPTGGEETQYF
size: -; J: TRBJ1-1; V: TRBV7-2; D: TRBD1; DNA: TGTGCCAGCAGCACGAGACAGGGGAGCACTGAAGCTTTCTTT; CDR3: CASSTRQGSTEAFF